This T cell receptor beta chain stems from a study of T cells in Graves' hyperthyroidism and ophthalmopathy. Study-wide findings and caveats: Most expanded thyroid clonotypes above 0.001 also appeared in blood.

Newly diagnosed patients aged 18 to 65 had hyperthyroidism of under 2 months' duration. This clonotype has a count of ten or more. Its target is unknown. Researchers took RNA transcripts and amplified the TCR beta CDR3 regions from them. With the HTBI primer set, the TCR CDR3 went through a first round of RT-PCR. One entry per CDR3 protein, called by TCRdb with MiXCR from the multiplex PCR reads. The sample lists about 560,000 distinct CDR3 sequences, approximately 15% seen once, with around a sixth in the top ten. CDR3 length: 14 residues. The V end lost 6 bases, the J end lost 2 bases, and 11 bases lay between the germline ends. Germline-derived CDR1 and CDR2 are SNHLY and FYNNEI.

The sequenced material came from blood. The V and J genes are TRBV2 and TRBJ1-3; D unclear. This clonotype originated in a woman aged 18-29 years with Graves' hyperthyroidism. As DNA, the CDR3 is TGTGCCAGCAGCGGAGGGTATACTGGAAACACCATATATTTT. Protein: CASSGGYTGNTIYF. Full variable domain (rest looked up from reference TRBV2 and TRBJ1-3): EPEVTQTPSHQVTQMGQEVILRCVPISNHLYFYWYRQILGQKVEFLVSFYNNEISEKSEIFDDQFSVERPDGSNFTLKIRSTKLEDSAMYFCASSGGYTGNTIYFGEGSWLTVV.